This T cell receptor beta chain derives from a study of T cell clusters in autoimmune cytopenias. Germline CDR1 SGHTA, CDR2 FQGNSA. The CDR3 contains 14 residues. According to its frequency, this clonotype is medium-sized. Its antigen is currently unknown. Notes on the study in general: Primary autoimmune cytopenia patients seemingly lacked the physiological T cell clusters found in healthy donors.

TRB was amplified by touch-down multiplex PCR, primer pools A and B combined. TCRdb derives one entry per CDR3 protein from the multiplex PCR reads, leaving out DNA. The specimen's table records 3,000 to 3,500 distinct CDR3 sequences. TRB amplification used approximately 0.25 ug of peripheral blood genomic DNA. These data were also filed under a second study, of T cell repertoires in aging, cancer and after chemotherapy.

The TCR originated in a human donor in good health. The chain joins TRBV7-2 to TRBJ1-1. Sequenced sample: peripheral blood. The CDR3 sequence is CASSLGSRNTEAFF.